This T cell receptor beta chain emerged from a study of shared clonotypes between healthy human individuals. This clone showed up just a few times. Generated by immunoSEQ multiplex PCR, the TCRdb table keeps only in-frame clones and is missing some. The data show under 2,500,000 clones, 90% to 96% seen once. The V segment lost 10 bases and the J segment 7 bases; nucleotides outside the gene matches: 6. The CDR3 is 13 amino acids. Germline lookup yields CDR1 ENHRY and CDR2 SYGVKD. The receptor's source is a man younger than 35 in good health. The sample comprised naive CD4+ T cells sorted from blood. Documented subset: CD45RA+ positively selected. The chain carries TRBV10-3 and TRBJ1-6; 8 positions match TRBD1. DNA of the CDR3: TGTGCCACCGGGACAGGAGAAAATTCACCCCTCCACTTT. Protein sequence: CATGTGENSPLHF.